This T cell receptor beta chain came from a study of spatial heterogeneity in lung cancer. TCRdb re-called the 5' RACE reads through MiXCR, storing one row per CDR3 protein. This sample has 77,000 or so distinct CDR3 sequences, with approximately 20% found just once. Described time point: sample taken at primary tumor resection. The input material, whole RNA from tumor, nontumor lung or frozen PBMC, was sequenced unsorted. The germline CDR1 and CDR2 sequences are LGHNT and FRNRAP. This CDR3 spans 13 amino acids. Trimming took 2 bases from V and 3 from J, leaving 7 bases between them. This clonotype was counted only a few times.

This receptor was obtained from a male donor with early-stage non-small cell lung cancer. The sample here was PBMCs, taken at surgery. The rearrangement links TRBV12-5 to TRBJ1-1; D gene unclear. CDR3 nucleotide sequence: TGTGCTAGTGGTTTGTCAGTCTACACTGAAGCTTTCTTT. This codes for CASGLSVYTEAFF.